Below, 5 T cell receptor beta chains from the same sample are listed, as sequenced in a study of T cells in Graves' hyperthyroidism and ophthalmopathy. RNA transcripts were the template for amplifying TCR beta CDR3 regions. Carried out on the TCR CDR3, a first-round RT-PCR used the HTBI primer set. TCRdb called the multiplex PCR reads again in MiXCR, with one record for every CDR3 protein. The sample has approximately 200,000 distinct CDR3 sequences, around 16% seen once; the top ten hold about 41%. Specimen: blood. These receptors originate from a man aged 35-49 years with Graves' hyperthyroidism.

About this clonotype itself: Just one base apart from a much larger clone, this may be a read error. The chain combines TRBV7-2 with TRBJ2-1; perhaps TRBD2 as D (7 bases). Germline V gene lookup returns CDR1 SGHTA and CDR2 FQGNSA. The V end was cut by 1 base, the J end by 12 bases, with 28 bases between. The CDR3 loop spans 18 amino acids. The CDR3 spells CASSLVLGRGLGYAGQFF. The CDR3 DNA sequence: TGTGCCAGCAGCTTAGTTCTAGGGCGGGGGCTAGGGTACGCTGGGCAGTTCTTC.

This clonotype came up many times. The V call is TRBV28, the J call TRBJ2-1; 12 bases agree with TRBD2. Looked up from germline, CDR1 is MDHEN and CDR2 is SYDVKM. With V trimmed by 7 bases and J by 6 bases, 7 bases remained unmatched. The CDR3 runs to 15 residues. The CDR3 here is CASKTLAGGRNEQFF. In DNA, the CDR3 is TGTGCCAGCAAAACCCTAGCGGGGGGGCGCAATGAGCAGTTCTTC.

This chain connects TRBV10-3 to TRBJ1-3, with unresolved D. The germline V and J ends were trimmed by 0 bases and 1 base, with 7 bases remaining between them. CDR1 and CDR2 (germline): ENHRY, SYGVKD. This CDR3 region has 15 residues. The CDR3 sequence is CAISESFGSGNTIYF. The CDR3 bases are TGTGCCATCAGTGAGTCGTTTGGTTCTGGAAACACCATATATTTT.

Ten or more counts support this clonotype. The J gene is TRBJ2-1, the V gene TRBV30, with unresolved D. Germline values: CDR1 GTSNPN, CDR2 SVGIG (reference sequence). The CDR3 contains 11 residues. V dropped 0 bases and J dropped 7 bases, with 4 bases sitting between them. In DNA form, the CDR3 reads TGTGCCTGGAGTGTCTTAAATGAGCAGTTCTTC. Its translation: CAWSVLNEQFF. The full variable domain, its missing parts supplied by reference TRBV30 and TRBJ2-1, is SQTIHQWPATLVQPVGSPLSLECTVEGTSNPNLYWYRQAAGRGLQLLFYSVGIGQISSEVPQNLSASRPQDRQFILSSKKLLLSDSGFYLCAWSVLNEQFFGPGTRLTVL.

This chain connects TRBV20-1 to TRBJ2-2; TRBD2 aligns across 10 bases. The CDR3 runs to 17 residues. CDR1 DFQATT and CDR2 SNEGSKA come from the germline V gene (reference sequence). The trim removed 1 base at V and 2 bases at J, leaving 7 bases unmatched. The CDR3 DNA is TGCAGTGCTAGAGTCCGGCTAGCGGGGGCCAACACCGGGGAGCTGTTTTTT. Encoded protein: CSARVRLAGANTGELFF.